This T cell receptor (beta chain) originates from a study of tumor and adjacent non-tumor tissue in lung cancer. Study details: Samples averaged roughly 4 million productive TCRbeta reads each.

RNA was extracted from bulk tissue without any cell sorting. More than 3 cm separated this lung sample from the edge of the tumor. The library came from three nested PCR rounds adapted from ARM-PCR protocols. TCRdb processed the multiplex PCR reads anew with MiXCR; each CDR3 protein has one entry. The sample lists around 57,000 distinct CDR3 sequences; 61% were seen once. This clonotype was counted a few times. The TCR was taken from a man in his 70s with non-small cell lung cancer. Sequencing was performed on distant non-tumor lung tissue.

CDR3 nucleotides: TGCGCCAGCAACCCAAGGGTAGCAGAGTCCCTTAACTATGGCTACACCTTC. Translated: CASNPRVAESLNYGYTF. The V call is TRBV4-1, the J call TRBJ1-2; D is uncertain. The germline CDR1 and CDR2 sequences are MGHRA and YSYEKL. The CDR3 sequence is 17 residues long. Trimming pared 7 bases from V and 1 base from J, leaving 22 bases between.